A single sample gave rise to the 29 T cell receptor beta chains below, sequenced in a study of blood T cell repertoires in COVID-19 (TCRdb year 2020). To prepare the library, the immunoSEQ multiplex PCR assay was applied. This immuneACCESS table, as held by TCRdb, lists in-frame sequences with V and J called but not all clones. Of the missing ones, under half trace to an unresolved V gene in checked studies; the others have no known cause. For this sample there are 89,000 or so clones; around 88% appear just once. The ten largest clonotypes hold 8% of the sample. The material sequenced was peripheral blood. The receptors derive from a man in his forties or fifties with active COVID-19.

This sequence joins TRBV5-1 and TRBJ2-7; 8 positions agree with TRBD1. V shed 6 bases, J shed 5 bases, and the junction held 13 bases outside the gene matches. Germline lookup yields CDR1 SGHRS and CDR2 YFSETQ. The CDR3 is 15 amino acids. In DNA, the CDR3 is TGCGCCAGCAAACTCCGGGACAGGTTAAATGACGAGCAGTACTTC. Its translation: CASKLRDRLNDEQYF.

The chain uses TRBV24-1 and TRBJ2-5, with TRBD1 as a possible D gene (6 bases). Germline V gene lookup returns CDR1 KGHDR and CDR2 SFDVKD. The CDR3 is made up of 15 amino acids. V dropped 4 bases and J dropped 7 bases, with 18 bases sitting between them. CDR3 sequence reads: CATSDPTGRRGTQYF. The DNA of the CDR3 is TGTGCCACCAGTGACCCGACAGGCCGACGAGGGACCCAGTACTTC.

The chain combines TRBV7-2 with TRBJ1-1; D is undetermined. CDR1 and CDR2 (germline): SGHTA, FQGNSA. This CDR3 is 13 amino acids long. The V and J ends lost 9 bases and 3 bases respectively, with 14 bases between them. The CDR3 sequence: CASPLLADTEAFF. In DNA, the CDR3 is TGTGCCAGTCCGCTTTTGGCAGACACTGAAGCTTTCTTT.

The V gene is TRBV30, the J gene TRBJ1-6; 7 bases are shared with TRBD1. CDR3 size: 15 residues. Germline V CDR1 and CDR2: GTSNPN, SVGIG (reference sequence). Trimming removed 3 bases from V and 9 bases from J; junction bases left unmatched: 11. CDR3 coding DNA: TGTGCCTGGAGAGAATCGCTGGCAGGGGGTTCACCCCTCCACTTT. Translation: CAWRESLAGGSPLHF.

J is TRBJ1-1 and V is TRBV5-4; 10 bases are a match to TRBD1. The CDR3 spans 15 residues. J lost 1 base, V lost 3 bases, and 3 bases had no gene match. Looked up from germline, CDR1 is SGHNT and CDR2 is YYREEE (reference sequence). The CDR3: CASSSGQGGNTEAFF. In nucleotides, the CDR3 is TGTGCCAGCAGCTCAGGACAGGGGGGGAACACTGAAGCTTTCTTT.

The chain links TRBV4-3 to TRBJ2-2, with 8 bases that match TRBD1. The CDR3 has 17 amino acids. Germline loops: CDR1 LGHNA, CDR2 YSLEER. With V trimmed by 0 bases and J by 1 base, 4 bases remained unmatched. The CDR3 loop is CASSQDQQGGNTGELFF. CDR3 DNA sequence: TGCGCCAGCAGCCAAGACCAACAGGGGGGGAACACCGGGGAGCTGTTTTTT.

This chain links TRBV9 with TRBJ1-2, with D perhaps matching TRBD1 (6 bases). This CDR3 region has 15 residues. Germline V lookup: CDR1 SGDLS, CDR2 YYNGEE. Trimming cost V 4 bases and J 1 base, with 14 bases left between them. The CDR3 coding sequence is TGTGCCAGCAGCTCTCGGGACACCCTTAACTATGGCTACACCTTC. Translated, it gives CASSSRDTLNYGYTF.

The CDR3 nucleotides read TGCGCCAGCAGCATCGAGCCATCGAACACTGAAGCTTTCTTT. This gives the protein CASSIEPSNTEAFF. The V call is TRBV5-1, the J call TRBJ1-1; no clear D gene. Germline loops: CDR1 SGHRS, CDR2 YFSETQ. CDR3 size: 14 residues. Deletions cut 4 bases from V and 1 base from J, with 11 bases between.

This clone was picked up many times. The V gene is TRBV5-5, the J gene TRBJ2-3; TRBD1 might be the D (6 bases). In germline, CDR1 is SGHKS, CDR2 YYEKEE (reference sequence). V was pared by 4 bases and J by 4 bases, with 13 bases between. The CDR3 consists of 14 residues. The chain's CDR3 is CASSLTGRPDTQYF. CDR3 DNA sequence: TGTGCCAGCAGCCTCACAGGGCGGCCAGATACGCAGTATTTT. Filled out from reference TRBV5-5 and TRBJ2-3, the complete variable domain reads DAGVTQSPTHLIKTRGQQVTLRCSPISGHKSVSWYQQVLGQGPQFIFQYYEKEERGRGNFPDRFSARQFPNYSSELNVNALLLGDSALYLCASSLTGRPDTQYFGPGTRLTVL.

The J gene is TRBJ2-5, the V gene TRBV7-3; no firm D call. This CDR3 is built from 16 residues. The V and J ends lost 5 bases and 1 base respectively, with 17 bases between them. Germline V gene lookup returns CDR1 SGHTA and CDR2 FQGTGA. The CDR3 is CASSPTGRVSQETQYF. CDR3 nucleotides: TGTGCCAGCAGCCCAACGGGTCGGGTCAGCCAAGAGACCCAGTACTTC.

This chain uses TRBV2 with TRBJ1-4; tentatively, D is TRBD1 (6 bases). V was shortened by 6 bases and J by 6 bases, with 11 bases between the two germline ends. CDR1 is SNHLY and CDR2 is FYNNEI in the germline V gene. CDR3 size: 13 residues. CDR3 sequence: CASRANRDEKLFF. CDR3 nucleotide sequence: TGTGCCAGCAGGGCAAACAGGGATGAAAAACTGTTTTTT.

Judged by abundance, this clone is medium-sized. The gene calls are TRBV28 and TRBJ1-4; D remains ambiguous. This CDR3 is built from 15 residues. From germline, CDR1 is MDHEN and CDR2 SYDVKM. Trimming cost V 8 bases and J 0 bases, with 13 bases left between them. DNA of the CDR3: TGTGCCAGCCGGCCCCACGGAGCAACTAATGAAAAACTGTTTTTT. Residues: CASRPHGATNEKLFF.

V gene TRBV11-2 combines with J gene TRBJ2-6; D is undetermined. The V gene lost 5 bases and the J gene lost 0 bases, with 8 bases spanning the gap. Germline CDR1 and CDR2: SGHAT and FQNNGV. The CDR3 totals 15 residues. This CDR3 is CASSLLSSGANVLTF. In DNA form, the CDR3 reads TGTGCCAGCAGCCTACTGAGCTCTGGGGCCAACGTCCTGACTTTC. Full variable domain (missing parts from reference TRBV11-2 and TRBJ2-6): EAGVAQSPRYKIIEKRQSVAFWCNPISGHATLYWYQQILGQGPKLLIQFQNNGVVDDSQLPKDRFSAERLKGVDSTLKIQPAKLEDSAVYLCASSLLSSGANVLTFGAGSRLTVL.

J is TRBJ2-1 and V is TRBV6-2 or TRBV6-3; 7 bases align to TRBD1. The CDR3 consists of 15 residues. Germline V gene data show CDR1 as MNHEY and CDR2 as SVGEGT. Losses at the gene ends were 2 bases for V and 9 bases for J; bases not matched to a gene: 10. CDR3 amino acids: CASSYDRARSTEQFF. The CDR3 region has the DNA TGTGCCAGCAGTTACGACAGGGCGAGGAGTACTGAGCAGTTCTTC.

J is TRBJ2-2 and V is TRBV24-1; D remains ambiguous. V was clipped by 9 bases and J by 5 bases, with 6 bases between them. Looked up from germline, CDR1 is KGHDR and CDR2 is SFDVKD. The CDR3 sequence is 11 residues long. Here the CDR3 DNA reads TGTGCCACCGGAGCGACCGGGGAGCTGTTTTTT. Its translation: CATGATGELFF.

In this sample, this clone turned up once. The chain is built from TRBV6-5 and TRBJ2-7; D perhaps matches TRBD2 (6 bases). CDR1 and CDR2 from the germline V gene are MNHEY and SVGAGI. Trimming removed 7 bases from V and 4 bases from J, with 11 bases in between. CDR3 length: 12 residues. In DNA, the CDR3 is TGTGCCAGCACCATTGGGGGGTACGAGCAGTACTTC. Translation: CASTIGGYEQYF.

The sample holds a few counts of this clone. V usage is TRBV19 and J usage is TRBJ2-1; 9 bases align to TRBD2. The germline V gene has CDR1 LNHDA and CDR2 SQIVND (reference sequence). The length of the CDR3 is 21 residues. V gave up 3 bases and J gave up 3 bases; unmatched junction bases: 21. CDR3 in amino acids: CASSMVLFRREGLIDYNEQFF. The CDR3, as DNA: TGTGCCAGTAGTATGGTACTGTTCAGGCGGGAGGGCCTTATCGACTACAATGAGCAGTTCTTC.

The chain recombines TRBV5-1 with TRBJ1-2; D is ambiguous. The CDR3 extends over 13 amino acids. Trimming took off 3 bases at V and 3 bases at J, with 9 bases between the two ends. CDR1 is SGHRS, CDR2 YFSETQ, per germline. As DNA, the CDR3 is TGCGCCAGCAGCTCCGGGTTGGACTATGGCTACACCTTC. It is translated as CASSSGLDYGYTF.

This chain links TRBV7-3 with TRBJ2-7, with 8 nucleotides matching TRBD2. The germline CDR1 and CDR2 sequences are SGHTA and FQGTGA. The CDR3 loop spans 14 amino acids. J gave up 7 bases and V 6 bases, and 11 bases lay outside the gene matches. CDR3 amino acids: CASRTPASGSEQYF. The CDR3 coding sequence is TGTGCCAGCAGGACACCAGCGAGCGGGAGTGAGCAGTACTTC.

CDR3 region: CASSDEQVLEQYF. The CDR3 nucleotides read TGTGCCAGCAGTGATGAACAGGTCCTCGAGCAGTACTTC. The rearrangement links TRBV2 to TRBJ2-7; a possible D gene is TRBD1 (5 bases). Trimming stripped 3 bases from V and 6 bases from J, with 12 bases between. The CDR3 extends over 13 amino acids. CDR1 and CDR2 from the germline V gene are SNHLY and FYNNEI.

A single count supports this clone. CDR3 sequence reads: CASKPGQGIEVRGDEQFF. As DNA, the CDR3 is TGTGCCAGCAAGCCGGGACAGGGGATTGAAGTTCGGGGGGATGAGCAGTTCTTC. This chain uses TRBV21-1 with TRBJ2-1; TRBD1 is the table's D call and was not checked against the DNA. TRBV21-1 is an annotated pseudogene. The length of the CDR3 is 18 residues.

The chain combines TRBV15 with TRBJ2-3; D is possibly TRBD2 (6 bases). CDR1 is LNHNV, CDR2 YYDKDF, per germline (reference sequence). The V end was cut by 8 bases, the J end by 2 bases, with 11 bases between. CDR3 size: 13 residues. As DNA, the CDR3 is TGTGCCACCCAGCTAGCGATCACAGATACGCAGTATTTT. Translated: CATQLAITDTQYF.

As regards this clone: This same CDR3 is encoded by further DNA sequences in the sample. The chain employs TRBV9 and TRBJ1-6; D gene uncertain. CDR3 length: 15 amino acids. The V and J ends lost 4 bases and 4 bases respectively, with 12 bases between them. The germline gives CDR1 SGDLS, CDR2 YYNGEE. The CDR3 loop reads CASSSGDGYNSPLHF. The CDR3, as DNA: TGTGCCAGCAGCTCCGGAGACGGATATAATTCACCCCTCCACTTT.

The V call is TRBV6-2 or TRBV6-3, the J call TRBJ2-5; 8 bases match TRBD2. The V segment lost 2 bases and the J segment 1 base; nucleotides outside the gene matches: 9. The CDR3 length is 17 residues. CDR1 and CDR2 (germline): MNHEY, SVGEGT. The CDR3 loop reads CASSYERGRNIQETQYF. The CDR3 region has the DNA TGTGCCAGCAGTTACGAGCGGGGGAGAAACATCCAAGAGACCCAGTACTTC.

This chain uses TRBV14 with TRBJ1-2, with 7 bases matching TRBD1. Germline loops: CDR1 SGHDN, CDR2 FVKESK. The CDR3 contains 16 residues. The trim removed 0 bases at V and 2 bases at J, leaving 6 bases unmatched. The chain's CDR3 is CASSQDTGEWNYGYTF. Written as DNA, the CDR3 is TGTGCCAGCAGCCAAGACACAGGGGAGTGGAACTATGGCTACACCTTC.

The rearrangement links TRBV5-1 to TRBJ2-5; TRBD2 agrees at 11 bases. Germline V gene lookup returns CDR1 SGHRS and CDR2 YFSETQ. The length of the CDR3 is 15 residues. V was pared by 7 bases and J by 6 bases, with 11 bases of the junction left unmatched. The CDR3 DNA reads TGCGCCAGCCGCACCGGGACTAGCGGCGTCCAGACCCAGTACTTC. Residues: CASRTGTSGVQTQYF.

CDR3 sequence reads: CASSLGAGGNQPQHF. CDR3 nucleotides: TGTGCCAGCAGCTTAGGGGCAGGGGGCAATCAGCCCCAGCATTTT. The V call is TRBV5-6, the J call TRBJ1-5, with a possible D match to TRBD1 (6 bases). The V end lost 2 bases, the J end lost 2 bases, and 11 bases lay between the germline ends. Germline V CDR1 and CDR2: SGHDT, YYEEEE. The CDR3 consists of 15 residues.

This clone has just a few counts. This chain connects TRBV28 to TRBJ1-6; the D is unclear. CDR1 MDHEN and CDR2 SYDVKM come from the germline V gene. This CDR3 spans 19 amino acids. Trimming took 8 bases from V and 6 from J, leaving 29 bases between them. The CDR3 loop is CASESPSLRPGEGNSPLHF. The DNA for the CDR3 is TGTGCCAGCGAGTCCCCATCGCTCCGTCCGGGCGAGGGTAATTCACCCCTCCACTTT.

The chain carries TRBV4-2 and TRBJ1-5; D might be TRBD1 (5 bases). Trimming removed 4 bases from V and 0 bases from J, with 10 bases in between. CDR1 is LGHNA, CDR2 YNFKEQ, per germline. This CDR3 region has 15 residues. The CDR3 is CASSLGRASNQPQHF. The CDR3, as DNA: TGTGCCAGCAGCCTTGGCAGGGCTAGCAATCAGCCCCAGCATTTT.